A selection of T cell receptor beta chains follows, all from one sample in a study of blood T cells in healthy people across ages. TCRdb reprocessed the 5' RACE reads via MiXCR and lists one record per CDR3 protein. This table has just under 900,000 distinct CDR3 sequences, 29% appearing once. The material sequenced was blood. The receptors derive from a woman older than 75 in good health. Each CDR3 is given with its conserved first and last residue. The D gene is left open where the match is weak. Only part of the rows carry a size: once, few, many, or a class if the clone is expanded.

v_call	d_call	clone_size	j_call	cdr3_nt	cdr3_aa
TRBV5-8	NA	few	TRBJ1-1	TGTGCCAGCAGCTTGGGGGCTAGCACTGAAGCTTTCTTT	CASSLGASTEAFF
TRBV6-6	TRBD2	many	TRBJ2-1	TGTGCCAGCAGTTACTCGGCTAGCGGGGCGTACAATGAGCAGTTCTTC	CASSYSASGAYNEQFF
TRBV7-2	TRBD1	many	TRBJ1-4	TGTGCCAGCAGCTCGGACAGGGGAGGTGAAAAACTGTTTTTT	CASSSDRGGEKLFF
TRBV30	TRBD2	NA	TRBJ2-1	TGTGCCTGGAGGTTAACCGGGACTAGCGGCTACAATGAGCAGTTCTTC	CAWRLTGTSGYNEQFF
TRBV27	TRBD1	many	TRBJ1-2	TGTGCCAGCAGATCACAGGGGGCGCCGGCTAACTATGGCTACACCTTC	CASRSQGAPANYGYTF
TRBV7-2	TRBD1	once	TRBJ2-4	TGTGCCAGCAGCTTAGGTGGACAGGGGGTAGGGGAGCAGTACTTC	CASSLGGQGVGEQYF
TRBV24-1	TRBD1	few	TRBJ1-1	TGTGCCACCAGTGGCACAGGGGGCGAAGCTTTCTTT	CATSGTGGEAFF
TRBV16	NA	NA	TRBJ2-5	TGTGCCAGCAGCCAATCATGGGGTCACGGAGAGACCCAGTACTTC	CASSQSWGHGETQYF
TRBV2	TRBD1	NA	TRBJ2-3	TGTGCCAGCAGTGAAGCCGGGACAGCCTACACAGATACGCAGTATTTT	CASSEAGTAYTDTQYF
TRBV5-1	NA	NA	TRBJ2-2	TGCGCCAGCAGCTTGGAGGTTACCTACACCGGGGAGCTGTTTTTT	CASSLEVTYTGELFF
TRBV6-6	TRBD1	NA	TRBJ1-3	TGTGCCAGCAGTTATGGGGACAGTTCCTCTGGAAACACCATATATTTT	CASSYGDSSSGNTIYF